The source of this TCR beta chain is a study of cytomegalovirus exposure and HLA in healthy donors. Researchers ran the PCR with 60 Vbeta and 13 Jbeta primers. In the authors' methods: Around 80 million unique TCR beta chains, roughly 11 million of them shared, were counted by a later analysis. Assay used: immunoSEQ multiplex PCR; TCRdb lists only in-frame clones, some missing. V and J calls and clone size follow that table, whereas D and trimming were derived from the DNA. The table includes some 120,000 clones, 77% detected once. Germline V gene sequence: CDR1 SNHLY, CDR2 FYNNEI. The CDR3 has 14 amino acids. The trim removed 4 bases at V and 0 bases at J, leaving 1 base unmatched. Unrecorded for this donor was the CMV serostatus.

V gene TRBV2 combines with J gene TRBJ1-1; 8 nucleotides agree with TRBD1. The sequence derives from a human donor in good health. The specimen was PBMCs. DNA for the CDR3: TGTGCCAGCAGTGGACAGGGGATGAACACTGAAGCTTTCTTT. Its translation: CASSGQGMNTEAFF.